This T cell receptor (beta chain) was sequenced for a study of T cell responses to AZD1222 COVID-19 vaccine. The wider study: Second-dose recipients at about 4 or about 12 weeks were treated as one pooled group.

Study results and caveats: Females outnumbered males among donors, who were mostly white British; clonal diversity was possibly underestimated. An increase in Spike-specific TCR breadth and depth was observed after two AZD1222 doses. Unmutated variant regions reportedly attract nearly half of all spike-specific TCRs.

This clone came up once. Its antigen is unknown. Clones were read by immunoSEQ multiplex PCR, and TCRdb kept only the in-frame ones, dropping some. The data show about 120,000 clones, about 89% seen once. Sample: peripheral blood, taken on day 0 of AZD1222 vaccination. The TCR sequence derives from an adult in good health.

The CDR3 is CATSRERGTSSYNEQFF. Here the CDR3 DNA reads TGTGCCACCAGCAGAGAACGGGGCACGAGCTCCTACAATGAGCAGTTCTTC. The gene calls are TRBV15 and TRBJ2-1; tentatively, D is TRBD1 or TRBD2 (5 bases each). The CDR3 consists of 17 residues. The V end lost 0 bases, the J end lost 0 bases, and 12 bases lay between the germline ends. Germline CDR1 and CDR2: LNHNV and YYDKDF (reference sequence).